This TCR beta chain comes out of a study of T cells in localized non-small cell lung cancer. General study results and limits: The study sequenced only one region of the tumor. As a result, intratumor heterogeneity could not be excluded and remains possible.

About this clone: Its target is unknown. Other DNA sequences from this sample encode an identical CDR3 as well.

The assay was immunoSEQ multiplex PCR, and TCRdb's table has in-frame clones only and misses some. The sample consists of about 57,000 clones, approximately 93% of them appearing once. CDR1 and CDR2 from the germline V gene are KGHSH and LQKENI. The V gene lost 3 bases and the J gene lost 1 base, with 6 bases spanning the gap. There are 13 residues in the CDR3. This receptor was obtained from a man aged 35 to 69 with stage I lung adenocarcinoma. Sequenced here: peripheral blood, sampled before any cancer treatment. V gene TRBV18 combines with J gene TRBJ1-1; D not certain. The CDR3 loop is CASSPGPNTEAFF. The CDR3 bases are TGTGCCAGCTCACCCGGGCCGAACACTGAAGCTTTCTTT.